Reported below is one TCR beta chain. Its antigen is as yet unknown. Generated by immunoSEQ multiplex PCR, the TCRdb table keeps only in-frame clones and is missing some. Here the sample spans more than 2 million clones, around 95% being singletons. This specimen comes from a study of shared clonotypes between healthy human individuals. At the level of the study: Serving as donors were a couple of women and a few men, whose ages spanned 18 to 49. Three plates were used per donor for CD4 naive, three for CD4 memory, two for CD8 naive and one for CD8 memory.

The donor cohort consisted entirely of Caucasian adults residing in Nashville, Tennessee. The study, taken as a whole, reports: Of the naive CD4 clonotypes, around 4.7% were shared across several donors.

J was trimmed by 7 bases and V by 5 bases; bases with no gene match: 5. The CDR3 length is 14 residues. Germline loops: CDR1 SEHNR, CDR2 FQNEAQ (reference sequence). The V gene is TRBV7-9, the J gene TRBJ1-6; 7 bases agree with TRBD1. The source is a man aged 18 to 29 in good health. The material sequenced was naive CD4+ T cells sorted from blood. The subset was: CD45RA+ positively selected. The CDR3 coding sequence is TGTGCCAGCAGCGTCGACAGGGCGAATTCACCCCTCCACTTT. It encodes CASSVDRANSPLHF.